This TCR beta chain was retrieved from a study of OX40 agonist ivuxolimab in advanced cancers. Regarding this clone: Its matching antigen is unknown.

Findings and limits, study-wide: Expanded peripheral T cells had an undetermined antigen specificity.

Clones were read by immunoSEQ multiplex PCR, and TCRdb kept only the in-frame ones, dropping some. The table has 55,000 to 70,000 clones, roughly four fifths seen once. The germline V gene encodes CDR1 SGDLS and CDR2 YYNGEE. The CDR3 is made up of 14 amino acids. V lost 2 bases to trimming and J lost 6 bases; unmatched junction nucleotides: 4. This receptor was identified in an adult with an advanced solid tumor such as melanoma, head and neck, liver or kidney cancer. The chain has TRBV9 and TRBJ2-7, with 11 positions matching TRBD2. The specimen was CD4+ or CD8+ T cells sorted from blood, collected in a trial of the OX40 agonist ivuxolimab. The CDR3 region is CASSVGGTSGEQYF. The CDR3 nucleotides are TGTGCCAGCAGCGTCGGTGGGACTAGCGGCGAGCAGTACTTC.